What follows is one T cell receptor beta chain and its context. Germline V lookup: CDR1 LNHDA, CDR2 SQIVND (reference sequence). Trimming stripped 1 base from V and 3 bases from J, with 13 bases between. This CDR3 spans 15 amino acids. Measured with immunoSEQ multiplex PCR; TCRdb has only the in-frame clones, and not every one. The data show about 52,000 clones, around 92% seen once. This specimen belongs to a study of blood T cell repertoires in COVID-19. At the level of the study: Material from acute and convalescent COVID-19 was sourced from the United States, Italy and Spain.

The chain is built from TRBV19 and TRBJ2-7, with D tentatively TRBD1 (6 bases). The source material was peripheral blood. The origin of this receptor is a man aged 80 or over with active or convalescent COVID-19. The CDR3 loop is CASSIVAGEDYEQYF. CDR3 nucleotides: TGTGCCAGTAGTATAGTGGCAGGGGAAGACTACGAGCAGTACTTC.